This entry lists 18 T cell receptor beta chains sequenced from one sample in a study of shared clonotypes between healthy human individuals. Libraries were prepared by immunoSEQ multiplex PCR; TCRdb keeps only in-frame clonotypes and omits some of them. The table has about 490,000 clones, less than 80% seen once. The specimen sequenced was PBMCs. The receptors shown here come from a woman aged 40 to 55 in good health. Some clones in this sample may be carry-over from other donors' samples.

The CDR3 nucleotides are TGTGCCAGCAGCTTAGTGGGTCCTAACTCTGGAAACACCATATATTTT. It codes for CASSLVGPNSGNTIYF. The chain joins TRBV11-2 to TRBJ1-3; D uncertain. The CDR3 totals 16 residues. V lost 1 base and J 0 bases, leaving 10 bases between the germline ends. From germline, CDR1 is SGHAT and CDR2 FQNNGV.

V usage is TRBV15 and J usage is TRBJ1-4; TRBD1 is a possible D gene (5 bases). The length of the CDR3 is 14 residues. The V end lost 1 base, the J end lost 8 bases, and 11 bases lay between the germline ends. Per germline, CDR1 LNHNV and CDR2 YYDKDF (reference sequence). Written as DNA, the CDR3 is TGTGCCACCAGCAGAGGGGGGTACAACGAAAAACTGTTTTTT. Protein product: CATSRGGYNEKLFF.

The CDR3 sequence is CAWRGDSGNTEAFF. As DNA, the CDR3 is TGTGCCTGGAGGGGGGACTCGGGTAACACTGAAGCTTTCTTT. The chain joins TRBV30 to TRBJ1-1; maybe TRBD1 (5 bases). This CDR3 comprises 14 residues. Trimming cost V 3 bases and J 2 bases, with 13 bases left between them. The germline V gene has CDR1 GTSNPN and CDR2 SVGIG (reference sequence).

A remark on this clone: The sample contains more than one DNA sequence encoding this CDR3. The rearrangement joins TRBV7-3 to TRBJ1-3; D remains unclear. The ends were cut back, 0 bases at V and 4 bases at J, with 7 bases in the middle. CDR1 is SGHTA and CDR2 is FQGTGA in the germline V gene. CDR3 length: 14 residues. CDR3 in DNA: TGTGCCAGCAGCTTAACCGGGTCCGGAAACACCATATATTTT. Its translation is CASSLTGSGNTIYF. The whole variable domain, remainder taken from reference TRBV7-3 and TRBJ1-3, is GAGVSQTPSNKVTEKGKYVELRCDPISGHTALYWYRQSLGQGPEFLIYFQGTGAADDSGLPNDRFFAVRPEGSVSTLKIQRTERGDSAVYLCASSLTGSGNTIYFGEGSWLTVV.

This clone was seen just once. The chain links TRBV6-7 to TRBJ2-7, with no clear D. TRBV6-7 is designated an ORF whose function remains uncertain. This CDR3 is built from 16 residues. V was pared by 8 bases and J by 3 bases, with 23 bases between. The CDR3 DNA reads TGTGCCAGCGCCCCTCGGCAGCCACCTAAGCTCTACGAGCAGTACTTC. Translation gives CASAPRQPPKLYEQYF.

The rearrangement joins TRBV15 to TRBJ2-6; TRBD1 matches 10 bases. J gave up 0 bases and V 6 bases, and 5 bases lay outside the gene matches. The CDR3 length is 17 residues. CDR1 is LNHNV and CDR2 is YYDKDF in the germline V gene (reference sequence). The CDR3 DNA reads TGTGCCACCAGGGGACAGGGGTTTCTCTCTGGGGCCAACGTCCTGACTTTC. Amino acid sequence: CATRGQGFLSGANVLTF.

V usage is TRBV27 and J usage is TRBJ1-5; D remains ambiguous. CDR1 MNHEY and CDR2 SMNVEV come from the germline V gene (reference sequence). The ends were cut back, 2 bases at V and 2 bases at J, with 4 bases in the middle. The CDR3 contains 13 residues. The CDR3 DNA reads TGTGCCAGCAGTTTACACCGCAATCAGCCCCAGCATTTT. This codes for CASSLHRNQPQHF.

About this clone: This may come from a read error, since a much larger clone is one base off. J is TRBJ2-2 and V is TRBV28, with 7 bases lining up with TRBD1. CDR3 length: 16 residues. Germline CDR1 and CDR2: MDHEN and SYDVKM. V lost 5 bases, J lost 0 bases, and 6 bases stayed unmatched. This CDR3 reads CASSSGQAANTGELFF. As DNA, the CDR3 is TGTGCCAGCAGTAGCGGACAGGCCGCGAACACCGGGGAGCTGTTTTTT. The whole variable domain, filled in from reference TRBV28 and TRBJ2-2, reads DVKVTQSSRYLVKRTGEKVFLECVQDMDHENMFWYRQDPGLGLRLIYFSYDVKMKEKGDIPEGYSVSREKKERFSLILESASTNQTSMYLCASSSGQAANTGELFFGEGSRLTVL.

The rearrangement uses TRBV18 and TRBJ1-1, with D uncertain. V dropped 1 base and J dropped 0 bases, with 18 bases sitting between them. The CDR3 loop spans 18 amino acids. CDR1 KGHSH and CDR2 LQKENI come from the germline V gene. CDR3 bases: TGTGCCAGCTCACCACGCGGGGTAATAGGAGTCATGAACACTGAAGCTTTCTTT. Translation: CASSPRGVIGVMNTEAFF.

About this clone itself: One base away lies a much larger clone, so this may be a sequencing read error. This sample includes further DNA sequences coding for the same CDR3. The chain links TRBV28 to TRBJ2-5; D is possibly TRBD2 (6 bases). This CDR3 is built from 15 residues. Germline-derived CDR1 and CDR2 are MDHEN and SYDVKM. The CDR3 DNA is TGCGCCAGCAGTTTAAGTACGGGAGAGGCGGCGGCCCAGTACTTC. It codes for CASSLSTGEAAAQYF.

For this clone: At one end the junction does not follow the germline gene, possibly because of a read error. The chain employs TRBV20-1 and TRBJ2-1; a weak D match, TRBD2 (6 bases). The length of the CDR3 is 11 residues. In germline, CDR1 is DFQATT, CDR2 SNEGSKA (reference sequence). The CDR3 DNA reads as TGCAGTGCCAGAGGCGGGGTCGAACAGTTCTTC. It codes for CSARGGVEQFF.

This clone was counted once. V is TRBV7-2 and J is TRBJ2-7, with 12 bases that match TRBD1. Germline loops: CDR1 SGHTA, CDR2 FQGNSA. J was trimmed by 7 bases and V by 2 bases; bases with no gene match: 6. This CDR3 contains 15 residues. The CDR3 sequence: CASSLPGQGAGEQYF. CDR3 DNA sequence: TGTGCCAGCAGCTTACCGGGACAGGGGGCGGGAGAGCAGTACTTC.

V gene TRBV28 combines with J gene TRBJ2-7; 8 nucleotides align to TRBD1. The CDR3 covers 13 residues. V was clipped by 7 bases and J by 3 bases; unmatched bases: 5. Germline values: CDR1 MDHEN, CDR2 SYDVKM. CDR3 protein: CASTRQGLYEQYF. The CDR3 nucleotides are TGTGCCAGCACACGACAGGGGCTCTACGAGCAGTACTTC.

This chain connects TRBV5-1 to TRBJ2-1, with 8 bases aligning to TRBD1. This CDR3 contains 15 residues. Germline values: CDR1 SGHRS, CDR2 YFSETQ. Losses at the gene ends were 3 bases for V and 6 bases for J; bases not matched to a gene: 8. This chain's CDR3 is CASSSFTGGGNEQFF. DNA of the CDR3: TGCGCCAGCAGCTCTTTCACAGGGGGAGGCAATGAGCAGTTCTTC.

Turning to this clone: A far larger clone is only one base removed, so a read error is likely. The chain carries TRBV7-3 and TRBJ2-3; D might be TRBD2 (6 bases). V dropped 4 bases and J dropped 2 bases, with 19 bases sitting between them. Germline values: CDR1 SGHTA, CDR2 FQGTGA. CDR3 length: 17 amino acids. The CDR3 bases are TGTGCCAGCAGCTCGGATGGAGGGATCACTTTCACAGATACGCAGTATTTT. Translating gives CASSSDGGITFTDTQYF.

The genes are TRBV5-4 and TRBJ2-2; D is unresolved. CDR1 is SGHNT and CDR2 is YYREEE in the germline V gene (reference sequence). V was cut by 0 bases and J by 0 bases, with 6 bases left in between. The CDR3 has 15 residues. CDR3 in amino acids: CASSLVQTNTGELFF. The CDR3 DNA reads TGTGCCAGCAGCTTGGTACAGACGAACACCGGGGAGCTGTTTTTT. Full variable domain (missing parts from reference TRBV5-4 and TRBJ2-2): ETGVTQSPTHLIKTRGQQVTLRCSSQSGHNTVSWYQQALGQGPQFIFQYYREEENGRGNFPPRFSGLQFPNYSSELNVNALELDDSALYLCASSLVQTNTGELFFGEGSRLTVL.

In its sample, this clone was seen once. This chain uses TRBV29-1 with TRBJ2-5; 9 bases map to TRBD2. With 1 base clipped from V and 5 bases from J, the junction kept 8 bases outside the gene matches. The CDR3 consists of 15 residues. Germline CDR1 is SQVTM and CDR2 is ANQGSEA. CDR3 nucleotides: TGCAGCGTTGAAGGGGGGCTAGCGGGAAGGGAGACCCAGTACTTC. The encoded protein is CSVEGGLAGRETQYF. The whole variable domain, filled in from reference TRBV29-1 and TRBJ2-5, reads SAVISQKPSRDICQRGTSLTIQCQVDSQVTMMFWYRQQPGQSLTLIATANQGSEATYESGFVIDKFPISRPNLTFSTLTVSNMSPEDSSIYLCSVEGGLAGRETQYFGPGTRLLVL.

This rearrangement joins TRBV10-1 to TRBJ1-6; 11 bases are shared with TRBD1. The CDR3 is 14 residues long. V lost 6 bases to trimming and J lost 10 bases; unmatched junction nucleotides: 5. Germline CDR1 is WNHNN and CDR2 is SYGVQD (reference sequence). CDR3 sequence (DNA): TGCGCCAGCAGCGCGGGACAGGGGGGCTCACCCCTCCACTTT. Its protein is CASSAGQGGSPLHF.